This T cell receptor beta chain originates from a study of preoperative IRX-2 immunotherapy in early breast cancer. TCRdb's copy holds only in-frame clones and misses some; the assay was immunoSEQ multiplex PCR. This table has about 89,000 clones, 75% to 90% appearing once. The sample holds one count of this clone. The length of the CDR3 is 14 residues. With 6 bases clipped from V and 4 bases from J, the junction kept 8 bases outside the gene matches. Treatment specified: preoperative locoregional IRX-2 cytokine immunotherapy. This phase Ib study tested locoregional IRX-2 cytokine immunotherapy given before surgery.

The sequenced sample was tumor tissue, obtained after IRX-2 immunotherapy. V gene TRBV23-1 combines with J gene TRBJ1-2, with 7 nucleotides matching TRBD1. TRBV23-1 is an ORF, with its function uncertain. The TCR was taken from a human donor with breast cancer. Here the CDR3 reads CASSQTGVAYGYTF. In DNA form, the CDR3 reads TGCGCCAGCAGCCAAACAGGGGTTGCCTATGGCTACACCTTC.